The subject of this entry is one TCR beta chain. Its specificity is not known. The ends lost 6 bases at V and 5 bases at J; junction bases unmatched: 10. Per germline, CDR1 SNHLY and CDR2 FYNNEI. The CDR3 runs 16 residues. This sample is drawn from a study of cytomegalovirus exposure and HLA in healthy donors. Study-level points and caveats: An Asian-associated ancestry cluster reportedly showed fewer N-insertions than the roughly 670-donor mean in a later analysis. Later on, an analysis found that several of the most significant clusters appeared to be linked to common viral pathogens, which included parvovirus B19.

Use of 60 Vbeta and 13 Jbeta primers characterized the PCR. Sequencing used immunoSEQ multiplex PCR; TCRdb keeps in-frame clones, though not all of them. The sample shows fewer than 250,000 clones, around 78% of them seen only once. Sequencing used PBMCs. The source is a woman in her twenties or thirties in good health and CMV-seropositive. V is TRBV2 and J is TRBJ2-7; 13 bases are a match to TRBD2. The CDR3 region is CASRLFFGLAGDEQYF. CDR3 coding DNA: TGTGCCAGCAGGCTATTCTTTGGACTAGCGGGAGACGAGCAGTACTTC.